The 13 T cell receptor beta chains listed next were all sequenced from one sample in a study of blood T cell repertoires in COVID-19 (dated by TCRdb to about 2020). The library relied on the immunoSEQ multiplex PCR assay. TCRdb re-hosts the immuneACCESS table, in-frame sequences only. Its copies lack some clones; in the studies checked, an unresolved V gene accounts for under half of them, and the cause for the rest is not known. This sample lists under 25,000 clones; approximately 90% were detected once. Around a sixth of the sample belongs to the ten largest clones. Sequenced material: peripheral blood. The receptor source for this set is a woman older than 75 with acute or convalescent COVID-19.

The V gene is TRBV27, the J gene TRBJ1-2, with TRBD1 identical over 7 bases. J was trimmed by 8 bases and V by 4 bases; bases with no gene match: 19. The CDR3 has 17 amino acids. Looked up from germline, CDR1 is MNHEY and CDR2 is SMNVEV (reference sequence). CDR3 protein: CASSSIYAYQGEDGYTF. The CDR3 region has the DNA TGTGCCAGCAGTTCAATATACGCCTATCAGGGGGAAGACGGCTACACCTTC.

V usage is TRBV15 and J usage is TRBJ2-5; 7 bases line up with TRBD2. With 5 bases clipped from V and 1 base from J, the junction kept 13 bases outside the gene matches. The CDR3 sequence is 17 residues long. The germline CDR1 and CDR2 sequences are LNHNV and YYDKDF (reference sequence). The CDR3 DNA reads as TGTGCCACCAGCTTGACCCGGGACTACTATGGCCAAGAGACCCAGTACTTC. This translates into CATSLTRDYYGQETQYF.

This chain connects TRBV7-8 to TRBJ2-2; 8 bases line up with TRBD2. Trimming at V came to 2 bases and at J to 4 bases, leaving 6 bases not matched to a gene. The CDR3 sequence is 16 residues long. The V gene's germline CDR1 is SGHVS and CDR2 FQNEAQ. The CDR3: CASSLRAGDITGELFF. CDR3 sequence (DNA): TGTGCCAGCAGCTTAAGAGCGGGGGATATCACCGGGGAGCTGTTTTTT.

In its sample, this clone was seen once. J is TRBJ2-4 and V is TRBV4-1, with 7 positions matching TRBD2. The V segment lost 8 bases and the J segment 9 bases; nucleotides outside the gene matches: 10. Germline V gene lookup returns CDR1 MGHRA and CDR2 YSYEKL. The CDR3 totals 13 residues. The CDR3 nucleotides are TGCGCCAGCGCCCCGGCGGGGGAAGGCATTCAGTACTTC. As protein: CASAPAGEGIQYF.

The DNA of the CDR3 is TGTGCCAGCAGTTACCCCCTGGGGACTAGCGGGGGGACCGGCGCAGATACGCAGTATTTT. Translation gives CASSYPLGTSGGTGADTQYF. This chain uses TRBV6-2 or TRBV6-3 with TRBJ2-3, with 15 bases that match TRBD2. The V segment lost 2 bases and the J segment 4 bases; nucleotides outside the gene matches: 13. Per germline, CDR1 MNHEY and CDR2 SVGEGT. There are 20 residues in the CDR3.

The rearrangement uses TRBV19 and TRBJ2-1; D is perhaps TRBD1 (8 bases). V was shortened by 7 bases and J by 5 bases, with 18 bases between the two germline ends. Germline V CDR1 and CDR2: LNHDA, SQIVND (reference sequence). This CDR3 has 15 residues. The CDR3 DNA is TGTGCCAGTACCAGCGGACAGGGAGGGGACAATGAGCAGTTCTTC. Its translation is CASTSGQGGDNEQFF.

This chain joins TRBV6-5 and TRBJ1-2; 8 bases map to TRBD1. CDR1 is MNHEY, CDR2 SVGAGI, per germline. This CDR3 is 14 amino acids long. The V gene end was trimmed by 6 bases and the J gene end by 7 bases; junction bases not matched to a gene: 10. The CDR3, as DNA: TGTGCCAGCAGCTTTGACAGGGGATTAGGTGGCTACACCTTC. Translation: CASSFDRGLGGYTF.

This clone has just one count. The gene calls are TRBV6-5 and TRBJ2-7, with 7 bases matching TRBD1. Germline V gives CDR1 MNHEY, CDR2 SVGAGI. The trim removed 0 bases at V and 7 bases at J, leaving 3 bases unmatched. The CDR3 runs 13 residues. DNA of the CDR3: TGTGCCAGCAGTTACTCGACAGGGTGGGAGCAGTACTTC. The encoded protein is CASSYSTGWEQYF.

The CDR3 loop is CASSLQHSGQGTAGYTF. Here the CDR3 DNA reads TGTGCCAGCAGCTTACAACATTCGGGACAGGGGACGGCTGGCTACACCTTC. This sequence joins TRBV11-2 and TRBJ1-2; 10 positions agree with TRBD1. CDR1 is SGHAT and CDR2 is FQNNGV in the germline V gene. With 2 bases clipped from V and 7 bases from J, the junction kept 13 bases outside the gene matches. This CDR3 is built from 17 residues.

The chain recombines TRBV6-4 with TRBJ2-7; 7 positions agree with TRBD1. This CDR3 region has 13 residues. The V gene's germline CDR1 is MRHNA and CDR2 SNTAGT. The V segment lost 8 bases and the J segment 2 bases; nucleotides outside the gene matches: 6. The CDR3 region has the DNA TGTGCCAGCTCCAAGGACAGGACCTACGAGCAGTACTTC. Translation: CASSKDRTYEQYF.

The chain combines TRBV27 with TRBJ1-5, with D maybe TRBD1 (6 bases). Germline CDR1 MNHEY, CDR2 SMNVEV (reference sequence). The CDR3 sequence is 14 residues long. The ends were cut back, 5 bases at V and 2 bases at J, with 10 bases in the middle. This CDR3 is CASSPPGGNQPQHF. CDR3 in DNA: TGTGCCAGCAGTCCGCCAGGGGGCAATCAGCCCCAGCATTTT.

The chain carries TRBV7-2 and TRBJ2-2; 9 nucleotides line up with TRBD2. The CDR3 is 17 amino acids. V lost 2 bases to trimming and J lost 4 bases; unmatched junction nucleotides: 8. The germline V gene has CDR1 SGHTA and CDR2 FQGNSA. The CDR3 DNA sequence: TGTGCCAGCAGCTTAAGCCCACCAGCGGGAGGCACCGGGGAGCTGTTTTTT. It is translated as CASSLSPPAGGTGELFF.

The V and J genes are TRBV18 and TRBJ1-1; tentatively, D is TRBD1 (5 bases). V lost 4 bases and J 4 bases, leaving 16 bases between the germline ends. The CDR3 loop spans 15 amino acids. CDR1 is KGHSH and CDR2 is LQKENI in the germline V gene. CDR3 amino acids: CASSREGRRGTEAFF. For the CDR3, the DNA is TGTGCCAGCTCACGGGAGGGCAGGAGGGGCACTGAAGCTTTCTTT.